This T cell receptor beta chain was observed in a study of blood T cells in healthy people across ages. About the study: About one barcoded beta molecule per two T cells came from capture by template switching. Study-level findings and limits: Age showed a roughly linear inverse relationship with TCR beta diversity per million T cells.

With a J-beta primer mix and a sample-barcoded 5' primer, a second PCR ran roughly 6 to 11 cycles. MiXCR was run by TCRdb on the 5' RACE reads, yielding one entry per CDR3 protein. The sample yields fewer than 2,000,000 distinct CDR3 sequences, 34% seen once. About this clonotype: Antigen: not known.

Trimming took 5 bases from V and 10 from J, leaving 11 bases between them. This CDR3 comprises 11 residues. Individuals who donated were healthy Caucasians from Russia aged roughly 6 to 95. Sequencing was done on a sample of blood. V and J are TRBV12-3 or TRBV12-4 and TRBJ1-1; D gene uncertain. The source is a woman in her 30s in good health. The CDR3 spells CASSPSGGAFF. CDR3 nucleotides: TGTGCCAGCAGTCCCTCGGGCGGAGCTTTCTTT.